The 13 T cell receptor beta chains listed next were all sequenced from one sample in a study of response to subunit inactivated influenza vaccine. TCRdb reprocessed the RT-PCR reads via MiXCR and lists one record per CDR3 protein. The repertoire consists of 590,000 or so distinct CDR3 sequences, with 14% occurring once and the leading ten covering roughly 7.6%. Sample: PBMCs from blood, taken less than 15 days before vaccination. The receptors here all came from a man between 45 and 60 years old who received an inactivated influenza vaccine.

The chain is built from TRBV9 and TRBJ2-5; TRBD1 matches 10 bases. Germline V lookup: CDR1 SGDLS, CDR2 YYNGEE. The trim removed 3 bases at V and 3 bases at J, leaving 5 bases unmatched. CDR3 length equals 15 residues. CDR3 DNA: TGTGCCAGCAGCGCAAAAGGGACAGGGGAAGAGACCCAGTACTTC. Protein product: CASSAKGTGEETQYF.

V and J are TRBV4-2 and TRBJ2-3; D uncertain. Germline-derived CDR1 and CDR2 are LGHNA and YNFKEQ. Trimming cost V 5 bases and J 0 bases, with 15 bases left between them. CDR3 size: 16 residues. The CDR3 DNA is TGTGCCAGCAGCACGCGAAAGGGAACTAGCACAGATACGCAGTATTTT. It yields the protein CASSTRKGTSTDTQYF.

This CDR3 reads CASSGGMRTDYTF. CDR3 in DNA: TGTGCCAGCTCCGGGGGGATGCGCACGGACTACACCTTC. The chain employs TRBV18 and TRBJ1-2; possible D gene TRBD1, 5 bases. With 6 bases removed from V and 10 bases from J, the gap between germline ends came to 18 bases. CDR3 size: 13 residues. CDR1 and CDR2 (germline): KGHSH, LQKENI.

This rearrangement joins TRBV12-3 or TRBV12-4 to TRBJ2-1, with 12 bases fitting TRBD2. After removal of 5 bases from V and 6 bases from J, the junction contained 20 bases not matched to a gene. The CDR3 loop spans 20 amino acids. The CDR3 loop is CASSPTAGTSGLGNINEQFF. The CDR3, as DNA: TGTGCCAGCAGTCCCACCGCCGGGACTAGCGGGCTGGGGAATATCAATGAGCAGTTCTTC.

This clonotype was counted a few times. The chain combines TRBV7-3 with TRBJ2-1, with D possibly matching TRBD2 (8 bases). The CDR3 is 17 amino acids. The germline gives CDR1 SGHTA, CDR2 FQGTGA. V dropped 5 bases and J dropped 0 bases, with 17 bases sitting between them. The CDR3 DNA is TGTGCCAGCAGCAGAGGGGGCGGGAGGCACTCCTACAATGAGCAGTTCTTC. Encoded protein: CASSRGGGRHSYNEQFF.

The rearrangement uses TRBV20-1 and TRBJ2-5; the match to TRBD2 covers 7 bases. This CDR3 is built from 13 residues. Germline CDR1 is DFQATT and CDR2 is SNEGSKA (reference sequence). V lost 1 base and J lost 3; bases outside the gene matches: 2. The CDR3 region is CSARAAGEETQYF. Written as DNA, the CDR3 is TGCAGTGCTAGAGCGGCGGGGGAAGAGACCCAGTACTTC.

This clonotype appeared a few times. The rearrangement links TRBV27 to TRBJ1-1, with TRBD1 as a possible D gene (6 bases). This CDR3 spans 14 amino acids. CDR1 MNHEY and CDR2 SMNVEV come from the germline V gene (reference sequence). Trimming took 8 bases from V and 2 from J, leaving 15 bases between them. CDR3 amino acids: CASLPEGGNTEAFF. CDR3 DNA: TGTGCCAGCCTTCCAGAGGGGGGTAACACTGAAGCTTTCTTT.

This clonotype was seen a handful of times. The chain combines TRBV9 with TRBJ2-2; TRBD2 agrees at 14 bases. This CDR3 is built from 15 residues. Germline CDR1 and CDR2: SGDLS and YYNGEE. The ends lost 2 bases at V and 6 bases at J; junction bases unmatched: 0. The chain's CDR3 is CASSVTSGGAGELFF. CDR3 in DNA: TGTGCCAGCAGCGTGACTAGCGGGGGGGCCGGGGAGCTGTTTTTT.

The chain combines TRBV28 with TRBJ2-5; a weak D match, TRBD2 (6 bases). This CDR3 has 14 amino acids. CDR1 is MDHEN and CDR2 is SYDVKM in the germline V gene. V was shortened by 7 bases and J by 2 bases, with 14 bases between the two germline ends. The CDR3 nucleotides are TGTGCCAGCACCTTAGCGACTAGACAAGAGACCCAGTACTTC. Amino acid sequence: CASTLATRQETQYF.

This chain links TRBV5-6 with TRBJ2-5; D remains unclear. V was trimmed by 4 bases and J by 4 bases, leaving 20 bases between them. CDR1 is SGHDT, CDR2 YYEEEE, per germline. This CDR3 has 16 residues. The DNA of the CDR3 is TGTGCCAGCAGCGAGTTTTTGGTTGTGGGTCCAGAGACCCAGTACTTC. Translating it yields CASSEFLVVGPETQYF.

The rearrangement joins TRBV9 to TRBJ2-1; D gene ambiguous. The CDR3 runs to 16 residues. CDR1 is SGDLS, CDR2 YYNGEE, per germline. V gave up 0 bases and J gave up 0 bases, with 10 bases separating them. This chain's CDR3 is CASSVDMTSSYNEQFF. The CDR3 nucleotides read TGTGCCAGCAGCGTAGATATGACGAGCTCCTACAATGAGCAGTTCTTC.

The chain carries TRBV20-1 and TRBJ1-1; D is possibly TRBD1 (5 bases). CDR1 and CDR2 from the germline V gene are DFQATT and SNEGSKA (reference sequence). The CDR3 has 16 amino acids. V was shortened by 1 base and J by 5 bases, with 20 bases between the two germline ends. The CDR3 DNA reads as TGCAGTGCTAGAGGGGTTTTGGAGGGGCAAAGAACTGAAGCTTTCTTT. Amino acid sequence: CSARGVLEGQRTEAFF.

This clonotype appeared a few times. The chain combines TRBV11-2 with TRBJ2-6; perhaps TRBD2 as D (7 bases). The CDR3 totals 17 residues. V was shortened by 7 bases and J by 2 bases, with 18 bases between the two germline ends. Germline V gene sequence: CDR1 SGHAT, CDR2 FQNNGV. The CDR3 bases are TGTGCCAGCACCACAATCGGGGGGCGCGCTGGGGCCAACGTCCTGACTTTC. Translating it yields CASTTIGGRAGANVLTF.